This T cell receptor beta chain was recovered during a study of shared clonotypes between healthy human individuals. Study-level results: Only blood was sampled, and tissue TCR repertoires likely differ from blood ones.

Every subset had its genomic DNA shared out evenly among several immunoSEQ plates. The assay was immunoSEQ multiplex PCR, and TCRdb's table has in-frame clones only and misses some. Found here are under 600,000 clones, around 76% of them singletons; the top ten hold around 13%. This clone came up once. Its matching antigen is unknown. Trimming stripped 1 base from V and 3 bases from J, with 6 bases between. Germline V gives CDR1 SGHAT, CDR2 FQNNGV. The CDR3 spans 14 residues. The genes are TRBV11-2 and TRBJ2-2; D not resolved. This clonotype was obtained from a woman between 40 and 55 years old in good health. Some clones in this sample may be carry-over from other donors' samples. The material sequenced was PBMCs. The CDR3 spells CASSLVGDTGELFF. The CDR3 DNA reads as TGTGCCAGCAGCTTAGTTGGGGACACCGGGGAGCTGTTTTTT.